This TCR beta chain originates from a study of T cell responses to AZD1222 COVID-19 vaccine (dated by TCRdb to about 2021). Regarding the complete study: A total of 230 or so trial participants underwent TCR sequencing, of whom nearly 210 received two doses of AZD1222 and 26 received two doses of the MenACWY control vaccine. Trial participants were enrolled by age into subgroups of 18-55, 56-69 and 70-plus years, and roughly 150, 30 and 60 TCR-sequenced participants, respectively, were included in these subgroups.

Overall results and qualifications from the work: Reportedly, close to half of the unique spike-specific TCRs recognized epitopes lying outside the regions that are mutated in the B.1.351 and B.1.1.7 variants. A significant rise in spike-specific TCR breadth and depth was observed after two AZD1222 doses relative to day 0 and relative to MenACWY recipients. Participants were mostly white British and included more females than males, and it was suggested by the authors that clonal diversity may have been underestimated. In the small 56-69-year group, the increase in depth fell short of significance, most likely because of low power. Conclusions about previously exposed vaccinees were limited because only five to seven AZD1222 recipients were SARS-CoV-2 seropositive at baseline. CD4 TCRs associated with the vaccine covered the entire spike protein, and the dominant responses were in regions 160-218 and 743-854. Because no day 14 peak-response samples were available, repertoires were characterized only after the peak T cell response.

The CDR3 regions of human TCRbeta chains were analyzed by immunosequencing. As for the original processing: Repertoire TCRs were checked for matches against a reference library of SARS-CoV-2-specific TCRs that had been generated using the MIRA antigen-specificity platform. Breadth meant the fraction of unique TCRs that were SARS-CoV-2-associated, whereas depth meant the fraction of total T cells that were SARS-CoV-2-associated. Each spike-specific TCR was assigned to its reactive spike region and to a CD4 or CD8 class using the MIRA data. Log10-transformed breadth and depth values were compared by one-way ANOVA with Sidak's multiple comparisons tests. This immuneACCESS table, as held by TCRdb, lists in-frame sequences with V and J called but not all clones. Of the missing ones, under half trace to an unresolved V gene in checked studies; the others have no known cause. Clonal size and the V and J genes are those of that table, whereas D and trimming came from the DNA. The sample records roughly 150,000 clones, 91% of which are singletons. The ten largest clones capture approximately 1.3% of the sample.

Of note for this clone: What antigen it recognizes has not been identified. The sample holds no much larger clone one base away, and base qualities are not on file.

CDR1 and CDR2 were assigned from the germline V gene (reference sequence) as SEHNR and FQNEAQ. Measured from the cysteine to the phenylalanine, the CDR3 is 16 residues long. The DNA shown is the 48-base CDR3, in frame from base 1. From V the trimming removes 5 bases and from J it removes 0 bases, while the gene matches leave 7 bases of the junction unaccounted for. What the time point label conveys for this sample: about 28 days (+/-7) after the second vaccine dose. AZD1222 recipients with second doses at about 4 weeks or about 12 weeks were pooled, because spike-specific TCR depth and breadth did not differ between schedules. Samples from vaccinated people were obtained from the UK trials COV001 and COV002, which included a single-blind randomized controlled phase 2/3 trial of AZD1222 (ChAdOx1 nCoV-19) in healthy adults. Trial participant PBMC samples were collected at day 0 and day 28 after the second dose for TCRbeta chain sequencing.

Sequenced material: peripheral blood, taken 28 days after the second AZD1222 dose. The rearrangement joined TRBV7-9 to TRBJ2-1, with 7 bases in between that match TRBD2. This TCR derives from an adult who received the AZD1222 COVID-19 vaccine. The DNA sequence reads TGTGCCAGCAGCACGAGCGGGGTGAGCTCCTACAATGAGCAGTTCTTC. Its protein product is CASSTSGVSSYNEQFF.